One sample yielded the 21 T cell receptor beta chains listed below, sequenced in a study of tumor-infiltrating lymphocytes in primary liver carcinoma. Without any cell sorting, roughly 17-31 mg of bulk tissue yielded co-extracted RNA and DNA. cDNA specific to TCR beta was made from 450 to 500 ng of total RNA, with a constant-region primer employed for priming. What produced the TCR beta libraries was three nested multiplex PCR rounds using slightly modified ARM-PCR. TRBV1-TRBV30 forward primers and a C-beta reverse primer were used in the first two PCR rounds, which each ran for around 10 cycles. Each CDR3 protein is one row after TCRdb ran MiXCR on the multiplex PCR reads. The sample carries some 87,000 distinct CDR3 sequences, 55% to 75% recorded once. The sample consisted of tumor-adjacent normal liver tissue. These receptors all come from a man in his forties with primary liver carcinoma and hepatitis B virus infection.

Note on this clonotype: A much bigger clone sits one base away, suggesting this may be a read error. The V call is TRBV6-5, the J call TRBJ2-1; D is unresolved. The CDR3 covers 14 residues. The germline CDR1 and CDR2 sequences are MNHEY and SVGAGI. The CDR3 spells CASSALSSYNVQFF. Written as DNA, the CDR3 is TGTGCCAGCAGCGCCCTCAGCTCCTACAATGTGCAGTTCTTC.

Worth noting for this clonotype: One base away lies a much larger clone, so this may be a sequencing read error. This chain joins TRBV6-4 and TRBJ2-3; 14 bases map to TRBD2. The CDR3 spans 16 residues. Germline V gene lookup returns CDR1 MRHNA and CDR2 SNTAGT. The ends lost 3 bases at V and 8 bases at J; junction bases unmatched: 7. The CDR3 region is CASSDGLAGGRVTQYF. The CDR3 DNA sequence: TGTGCCAGCAGTGATGGACTAGCGGGAGGAAGAGTTACGCAGTATTTT.

This clonotype has a handful of counts. A much larger clone lies a single base off, so this may be a read error. Written as DNA, the CDR3 is TGTGCCAGCAGTTACCGTCATAGCGGGAGAGGTGAAGATACGCAGTATTTT. Residues: CASSYRHSGRGEDTQYF. This sequence joins TRBV6-2 or TRBV6-3 and TRBJ2-3; the match to TRBD2 covers 9 bases. This CDR3 spans 17 amino acids. V was clipped by 2 bases and J by 5 bases; unmatched bases: 11. Germline V gene lookup returns CDR1 MNHEY and CDR2 SVGEGT.

This rearrangement joins TRBV20-1 to TRBJ2-3; 12 bases are a match to TRBD2. This CDR3 spans 15 amino acids. CDR1 is DFQATT and CDR2 is SNEGSKA in the germline V gene (reference sequence). V was clipped by 3 bases and J by 5 bases; unmatched bases: 6. The CDR3 coding sequence is TGCAGTGCTAGTACCAAGGGACTAGCGGGAGATACGCAGTATTTT. Amino acids: CSASTKGLAGDTQYF.

Concerning this clonotype: A much bigger clone sits one base away, suggesting this may be a read error. This chain uses TRBV5-6 with TRBJ2-4; D not certain. Germline assignment: CDR1 SGHDT and CDR2 YYEEEE. V gave up 1 base and J gave up 2 bases, with 10 bases separating them. CDR3 length equals 15 residues. CDR3 DNA sequence: TGTGCCAGCAGCTTGTTAGGGCTAACCAAAAACATTCAGTACTTC. Protein product: CASSLLGLTKNIQYF.

As for this clonotype: This could be a read error, since a much larger clone is one nucleotide away. This chain joins TRBV5-1 and TRBJ1-1; 7 nucleotides align to TRBD1. This CDR3 has 14 residues. The V gene end was trimmed by 4 bases and the J gene end by 1 base; junction bases not matched to a gene: 4. The germline V gene encodes CDR1 SGHRS and CDR2 YFSETQ. CDR3 bases: TGCGCCAGCAGCAAAGGGGGCGCGAACACTGAAGCTTTCTTT. Encoded protein: CASSKGGANTEAFF.

On this clonotype itself: With a much larger clone just one base away, this may be a read error. V is TRBV11-1 and J is TRBJ2-1; D assignment may be TRBD1 or TRBD2 (5 bases each). The length of the CDR3 is 16 residues. Germline CDR1 and CDR2: SGHAT and FQDESV (reference sequence). CDR3 coding DNA: TGTGTCAGCAGCCGCGAACCGGGACGAAAATACAATGAGCAGTTCTTC. Its protein is CVSSREPGRKYNEQFF. The full variable domain, rest sourced from reference TRBV11-1 and TRBJ2-1, is EAEVAQSPRYKITEKSQAVAFWCDPISGHATLYWYRQILGQGPELLVQFQDESVVDDSQLPKDRFSAERLKGVDSTLKIQPAELGDSAMYLCVSSREPGRKYNEQFFGPGTRLTVL.

The chain has TRBV11-2 and TRBJ2-7; a weak D match, TRBD1 (6 bases). Trimming stripped 7 bases from V and 6 bases from J, with 13 bases between. This CDR3 has 12 amino acids. Per germline, CDR1 SGHAT and CDR2 FQNNGV. In DNA, the CDR3 is TGTGCCAGCAATGACAGGTCCCCCGAGCAGTACTTC. Encoded protein: CASNDRSPEQYF.

This chain uses TRBV11-3 with TRBJ2-2; D might be TRBD2 (5 bases). Looked up from germline, CDR1 is SGHNT and CDR2 is YENEEA. The CDR3 is 13 amino acids. Trimming left V 5 bases short and J 16 bases short, with 20 bases between. The CDR3 DNA sequence: TGTGCCAGCAGCCTTGGCAACACCGGGGAGTCGTTTTTT. Translation: CASSLGNTGESFF.

The CDR3 loop reads CAWRGTGAHYDEQYF. The DNA of the CDR3 is TGTGCCTGGCGCGGGACAGGGGCCCATTACGACGAGCAGTACTTC. V usage is TRBV30 and J usage is TRBJ2-7, with 10 bases matching TRBD1. CDR1 is GTSNPN and CDR2 is SVGIG in the germline V gene (reference sequence). The CDR3 has 15 residues. Trimming at V came to 5 bases and at J to 5 bases, leaving 12 bases not matched to a gene.

Turning to this clonotype: One junction end disagrees with the germline gene, perhaps due to a read error. J is TRBJ1-1 and V is TRBV2; the D is unclear. The CDR3 has 13 residues. Germline CDR1 is SNHLY and CDR2 is FYNNEI. DNA for the CDR3: TGTGCCAGCAGTGTACTGGGGAACACTGAAGATTTCTTT. Its translation: CASSVLGNTEDFF. Complete variable domain (other parts from reference TRBV2 and TRBJ1-1): EPEVTQTPSHQVTQMGQEVILRCVPISNHLYFYWYRQILGQKVEFLVSFYNNEISEKSEIFDDQFSVERPDGSNFTLKIRSTKLEDSAMYFCASSVLGNTEDFFGQGTRLTVV.

With respect to this clonotype: The missing conserved phenylalanine or tryptophan at the end of this CDR3 makes a read error likely. The chain is built from TRBV29-1 and TRBJ2-1; D is uncertain. Germline V gene lookup returns CDR1 SQVTM and CDR2 ANQGSEA. This CDR3 is built from 11 residues. The CDR3 here is CIPRLDNEQFL. The CDR3 DNA reads as TGCATCCCCCGGCTAGACAATGAGCAGTTCCTC.

This clonotype was seen repeatedly, ten times or more. The V call is TRBV10-3, the J call TRBJ1-5, with D unresolved. This CDR3 has 13 amino acids. V lost 2 bases, J lost 4 bases, and 6 bases lay in between. The germline CDR1 and CDR2 sequences are ENHRY and SYGVKD. Here the CDR3 reads CAISEEPNQPQHF. Here the CDR3 DNA reads TGTGCCATCAGTGAGGAGCCTAATCAGCCCCAGCATTTT.

This clonotype was recorded many times. This chain links TRBV29-1 with TRBJ1-4; unclear D gene. Germline CDR1 and CDR2: SQVTM and ANQGSEA. The CDR3 has 14 amino acids. V was pared by 4 bases and J by 2 bases, with 11 bases between. CDR3 sequence reads: CSVGVTSTNEKLFF. CDR3 nucleotides: TGCAGCGTTGGAGTGACCTCTACTAATGAAAAACTGTTTTTT.

The gene calls are TRBV11-2 and TRBJ2-7; D possibly uses TRBD1 or TRBD2 (5 bases each). Germline assignment: CDR1 SGHAT and CDR2 FQNNGV. The CDR3 is 15 residues long. V lost 3 bases and J lost 2, with 14 bases in between. The CDR3 sequence is CASSFSDEGPYEQYF. DNA of the CDR3: TGTGCCAGCAGCTTCTCGGACGAGGGGCCCTACGAGCAGTACTTC.

A note on this clonotype: At one of its ends the junction is not consistent with the germline gene, which may arise from a read error. The chain employs TRBV12-3 or TRBV12-4 and TRBJ2-3; a weak D match, TRBD2 (6 bases). This CDR3 comprises 15 residues. CDR3 sequence: CATTQVADATDMQYF. The DNA of the CDR3 is TGTGCCACCACCCAGGTAGCGGACGCCACAGATATGCAGTATTTT.

Only one count was recorded for this clonotype. This likely comes from a read error, as the CDR3 has no conserved phenylalanine or tryptophan at its end. The chain uses TRBV11-2 and TRBJ2-1, with 8 positions matching TRBD1. V shed 3 bases, J shed 4 bases, and the junction held 14 bases outside the gene matches. This CDR3 is built from 18 residues. Germline V gene lookup returns CDR1 SGHAT and CDR2 FQNNGV. The DNA for the CDR3 is TGTGCCAGCAGCTTTAACCCTAGGAGGACAGGGAGTTACAATGAGCAGTTCTTA. Its translation is CASSFNPRRTGSYNEQFL.

The V gene is TRBV1, the J gene TRBJ2-5; the table gives TRBD1 as D, unverified against the DNA. TRBV1 is listed as a pseudogene. This CDR3 is 12 amino acids long. The CDR3 nucleotides are TGCACCAGCAGCGACAGAGTGGAGACCCATTACTTT. Translating gives CTSSDRVETHYF.

Turning to this clonotype: One base away lies a much larger clone, so this may be a sequencing read error. CDR3 coding DNA: TGTGCCAGCAGTCTCGGGGCAGATGCGCAGTATTTT. It yields the protein CASSLGADAQYF. The V and J genes are TRBV28 and TRBJ2-3, with D tentatively TRBD1 or TRBD2 (5 bases each). The germline gives CDR1 MDHEN, CDR2 SYDVKM. This CDR3 spans 12 amino acids.

This clonotype was observed a single time. Because the CDR3 is missing its conserved closing phenylalanine or tryptophan, this is likely a read error. It is unclear where the CDR3 begins or ends on the DNA, so no DNA is shown, and the CDR3 is as TCRdb lists it. This chain connects TRBV11-2 to TRBJ2-5; TRBD2 is the table's D call, not checked against the DNA. A total of 18 residues make up the CDR3, ends included. The germline V gene encodes CDR1 SGHAT and CDR2 FQNNGV. Here the CDR3 reads CASSSMGLAGGPKETQCI.

As to this clonotype: This sequence may be a read error, since a much larger clone differs from it by one base. This chain links TRBV6-1 with TRBJ1-5, with a weak D call TRBD1 (6 bases). The CDR3 length is 14 residues. The V end was cut by 11 bases, the J end by 3 bases, with 17 bases between. The V gene's germline CDR1 is MNHNS and CDR2 SASEGT. CDR3 nucleotides: TGTGCCTGCGGCACAGGGTTTTACAATCAGCCCCAGCATTTT. Translated, it gives CACGTGFYNQPQHF.